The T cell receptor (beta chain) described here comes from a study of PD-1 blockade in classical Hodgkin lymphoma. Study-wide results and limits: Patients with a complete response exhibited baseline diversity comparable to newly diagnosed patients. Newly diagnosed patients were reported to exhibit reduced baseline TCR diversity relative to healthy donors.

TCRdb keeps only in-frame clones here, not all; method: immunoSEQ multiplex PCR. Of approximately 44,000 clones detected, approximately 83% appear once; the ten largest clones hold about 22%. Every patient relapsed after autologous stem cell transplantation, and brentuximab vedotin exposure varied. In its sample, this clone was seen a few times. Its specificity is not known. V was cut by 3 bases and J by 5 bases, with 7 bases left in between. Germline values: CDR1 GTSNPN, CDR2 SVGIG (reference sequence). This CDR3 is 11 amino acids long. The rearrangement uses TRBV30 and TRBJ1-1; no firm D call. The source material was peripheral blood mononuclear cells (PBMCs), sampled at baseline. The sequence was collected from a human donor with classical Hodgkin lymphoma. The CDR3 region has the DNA TGTGCCTGGAGGGAGAGTACTGAAGCTTTCTTT. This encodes CAWRESTEAFF.